In its sample, the clone carrying this TCR beta chain was seen a few times. This specimen comes from a study of blood T cells in healthy people across ages. Study details: Capture by template switching was about one barcoded beta molecule per two T cells.

For every donor, a draw yielded ten milliliters of peripheral blood. At least 6.5 million PBMCs were isolated per sample. V dropped 3 bases and J dropped 0; count of bases not matched to a gene: 9. CDR1 and CDR2 from the germline V gene are MNHEY and SMNVEV (reference sequence). The CDR3 covers 19 residues. A second about 7 to 12 cycle PCR used barcoded and J-beta primers. TCRdb passed the 5' RACE reads through MiXCR, listing each CDR3 protein once. The repertoire holds 1,100,000 or so distinct CDR3 sequences, with over 35% as singletons. This TCR was recovered from a woman aged 60 to 75 in good health. The chain is built from TRBV27 and TRBJ2-6; 9 bases match TRBD1. Sequenced: blood. The CDR3 bases are TGTGCCAGCAGTTTTGGGACCGGGACAGGGACCTCTGGGGCCAACGTCCTGACTTTC. Residues: CASSFGTGTGTSGANVLTF.